The rows below give T cell receptor beta chains drawn from one sample of a study of breast tumors, draining lymph nodes, adjacent tissues. One entry per CDR3 protein, called by TCRdb with MiXCR from the multiplex PCR reads. The profile covers about 180,000 distinct CDR3 sequences, with 30% to 35% appearing a single time and about 4% taken by the ten largest. Sequencing used axillary lymph node tissue. These receptors were obtained from a female donor with breast cancer. Some clones in this sample may be carry-over from other donors' samples. CDR3s include the opening cysteine and the closing phenylalanine or tryptophan. Some rows have no size entry. The others give once, few or many, or a class for an expanded clone.

abundance: many
v_gene: TRBV5-8
j_gene: TRBJ1-3
CDR3aa: CASSLPPGHGNTIYF

abundance: once
v_gene: TRBV12-5
j_gene: TRBJ2-3
CDR3aa: CASSEAAAGSGDTQYF

abundance: .
v_gene: TRBV27
j_gene: TRBJ2-3
CDR3aa: CASKLLEGQINTQYF

abundance: few
v_gene: TRBV18
j_gene: TRBJ1-3
CDR3aa: CASSHPSGGRTGNTIYF

abundance: .
v_gene: TRBV9
j_gene: TRBJ2-1
CDR3aa: CASSVSQRGYVEQFF

abundance: .
v_gene: TRBV7-9
j_gene: TRBJ1-1
CDR3aa: CASSWGGTGAFF

abundance: many
v_gene: TRBV5-1
j_gene: TRBJ2-3
CDR3aa: CASSFGVGGVGTQYF

abundance: many
v_gene: TRBV6-1
j_gene: TRBJ2-3
CDR3aa: CASREDRGHRTDTQYF

abundance: many
v_gene: TRBV30
j_gene: TRBJ2-2
CDR3aa: CAWRRLAGVTGELFF

abundance: .
v_gene: TRBV20-1
j_gene: TRBJ1-1
CDR3aa: CSAPVHTEAFF

abundance: .
v_gene: TRBV3-1
j_gene: TRBJ1-2
CDR3aa: CASSSTSVYGYTF

abundance: many
v_gene: TRBV7-2
j_gene: TRBJ2-1
CDR3aa: CASRGGARYNEQFF

abundance: .
v_gene: TRBV13
j_gene: TRBJ2-2
CDR3aa: CASSLGYKSNTGELFF

abundance: .
v_gene: TRBV5-5
j_gene: TRBJ2-1
CDR3aa: CASSFGDRGLDEQFF

abundance: .
v_gene: TRBV6-5
j_gene: TRBJ2-7
CDR3aa: CASRHGAGEQYF

abundance: .
v_gene: TRBV24-1
j_gene: TRBJ2-2
CDR3aa: CATSELFF

abundance: many
v_gene: TRBV6-5
j_gene: TRBJ1-2
CDR3aa: CASSSLGETNYGYTF

abundance: .
v_gene: TRBV6-1
j_gene: TRBJ2-7
CDR3aa: CASSPATGIAYEQYF

abundance: many
v_gene: TRBV7-8
j_gene: TRBJ1-2
CDR3aa: CASSSTGNGYTF

abundance: many
v_gene: TRBV29-1
j_gene: TRBJ1-4
CDR3aa: CSVVGGAGEKLFF

abundance: .
v_gene: TRBV15
j_gene: TRBJ1-5
CDR3aa: CATRRDRNNQPQHF

abundance: many
v_gene: TRBV27
j_gene: TRBJ1-6
CDR3aa: CASSGQGNSPLHF

abundance: many
v_gene: TRBV4-2
j_gene: TRBJ2-5
CDR3aa: CASWSGGGSETQYF

abundance: many
v_gene: TRBV19
j_gene: TRBJ2-2
CDR3aa: CASGTSGSNTGELFF

abundance: many
v_gene: TRBV6-6
j_gene: TRBJ2-7
CDR3aa: CASRSGGPRGGYEQYF

abundance: many
v_gene: TRBV7-8
j_gene: TRBJ2-5
CDR3aa: CASSLAGTSGGASRETQYF

abundance: many
v_gene: TRBV6-6
j_gene: TRBJ2-6
CDR3aa: CASSYSSKGEVMFRISGANVLTF

abundance: many
v_gene: TRBV19
j_gene: TRBJ1-5
CDR3aa: CASRMSPGVSHQPQHF

abundance: .
v_gene: TRBV5-4
j_gene: TRBJ2-2
CDR3aa: CASSRLSGPTGELFF

abundance: .
v_gene: TRBV13
j_gene: TRBJ1-6
CDR3aa: CASSSSRTGGRSPLHF

abundance: once
v_gene: TRBV7-9
j_gene: TRBJ2-3
CDR3aa: CASSSLDGTPSTDTQYF

abundance: .
v_gene: TRBV5-6
j_gene: TRBJ1-6
CDR3aa: CASRVGQYNSPLHF

abundance: .
v_gene: TRBV10-1
j_gene: TRBJ2-1
CDR3aa: CASRDEQFF